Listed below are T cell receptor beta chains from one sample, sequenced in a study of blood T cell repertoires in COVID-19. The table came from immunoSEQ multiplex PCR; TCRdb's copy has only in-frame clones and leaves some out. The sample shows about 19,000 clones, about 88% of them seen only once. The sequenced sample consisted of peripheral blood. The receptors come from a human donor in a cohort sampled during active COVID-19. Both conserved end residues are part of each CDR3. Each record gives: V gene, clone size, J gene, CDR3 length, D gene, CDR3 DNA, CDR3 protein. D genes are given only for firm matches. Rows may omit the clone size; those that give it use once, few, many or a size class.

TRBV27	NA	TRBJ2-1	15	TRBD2	TGTGCCAGCAGTTTAACTAGCGGAGGATACAATGAGCAGTTCTTC	CASSLTSGGYNEQFF
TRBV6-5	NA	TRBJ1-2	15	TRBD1	TGTGCCAGCAGTCCTCAGGGACAGGGCCTACGGGGCTACACCTTC	CASSPQGQGLRGYTF
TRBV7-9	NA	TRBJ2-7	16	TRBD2	TGTGCCAGCAGCAGACTAGCGGGAGGCCCCCCCTACGAGCAGTACTTC	CASSRLAGGPPYEQYF
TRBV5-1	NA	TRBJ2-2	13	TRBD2	TGCGCCAGCCTTGCGGGGGTGGACGGGGAGCTGTTTTTT	CASLAGVDGELFF
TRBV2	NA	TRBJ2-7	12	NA	TGTGCCAGCAGTGGGGCCCTCTACGAGCAGTACTTC	CASSGALYEQYF
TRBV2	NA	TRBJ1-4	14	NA	TGTGCCAGCGGATTGGGGGGAACTAATGAAAAACTGTTTTTT	CASGLGGTNEKLFF
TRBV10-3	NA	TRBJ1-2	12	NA	TGTGCCACTCATTCCGGGACTCTTGGCTACACCTTC	CATHSGTLGYTF
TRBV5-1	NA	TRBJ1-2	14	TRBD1	TGCGCCAGCAGCTTGGACAGGGGGGGCCAGATGCGGACCTTC	CASSLDRGGQMRTF
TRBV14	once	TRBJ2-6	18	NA	TGTGCCAGCAGCCAAGATCTTAGGCACGGGGCTGGGGCCAACGTCCTGACTTTC	CASSQDLRHGAGANVLTF
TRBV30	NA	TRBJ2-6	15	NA	TGTGCCTGGAGTGACCAGGTGCCCGGGGCCAACGTCCTGACTTTC	CAWSDQVPGANVLTF
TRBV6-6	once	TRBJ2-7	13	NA	TGTGCCAGCAGTTACCGGGGGGCCCACGAGCAGTACTTC	CASSYRGAHEQYF
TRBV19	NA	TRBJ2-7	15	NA	TGTGCCAGTAGTATAGAGGCAGGTTCAGCCTACGAGCAGTACTTC	CASSIEAGSAYEQYF
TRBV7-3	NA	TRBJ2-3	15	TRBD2	TGTGCCAGCAGCGCTAGCGGGATCGTCACAGATACGCAGTATTTT	CASSASGIVTDTQYF
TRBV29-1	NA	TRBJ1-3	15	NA	TGCAGCGTTGAAGATCATAGGGGCTCTGGAAACACCATATATTTT	CSVEDHRGSGNTIYF
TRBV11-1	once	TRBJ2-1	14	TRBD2	TGTGCCAGCAGCCCTGCGCTAGCGGGAGGTGAGCAGTTCTTC	CASSPALAGGEQFF
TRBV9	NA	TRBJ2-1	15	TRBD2	TGTGCCAGCAGCCCACTGACTAGCGGGAGCCGTGAGCAGTTCTTC	CASSPLTSGSREQFF
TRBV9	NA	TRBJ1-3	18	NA	TGTGCCAGCTCTCTAATCGGGACACCTTATGGGAATGGAAACACCATATATTTT	CASSLIGTPYGNGNTIYF
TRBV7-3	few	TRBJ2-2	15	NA	TGTGCCAGCAGCCAGGCTCCGTTGGGCGCCGGGGAGCTGTTTTTT	CASSQAPLGAGELFF
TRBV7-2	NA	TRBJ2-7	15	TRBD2	TGTGCCAGCAGCTTAGCTAGCGGGAGGTCGTACGAGCAGTACTTC	CASSLASGRSYEQYF
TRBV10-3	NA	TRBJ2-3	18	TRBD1	TGTGCCATCAGTCTAACTCCCGGGACAGGGGGCCTCACAGATACGCAGTATTTT	CAISLTPGTGGLTDTQYF
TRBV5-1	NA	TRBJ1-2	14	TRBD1	TGCGCCAGCAGCTTAGGACAGGGCGGCTATGGCTACACCTTC	CASSLGQGGYGYTF
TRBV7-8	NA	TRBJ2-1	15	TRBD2	TGTGCCAGCAGCTTAGCAGGGAGGGGAATGCATGAGCAGTTCTTC	CASSLAGRGMHEQFF
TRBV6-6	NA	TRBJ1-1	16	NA	TGTGCCAGCACCGACACCACAGGTTTCCTGAACACTGAAGCTTTCTTT	CASTDTTGFLNTEAFF
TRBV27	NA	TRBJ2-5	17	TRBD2	TGTGCCAGCAGTACCACCCGGACTAGAGGGAAACGAGAGACCCAGTACTTC	CASSTTRTRGKRETQYF
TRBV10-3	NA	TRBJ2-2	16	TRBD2	TGTGCCATCAGTGTCGCTAGCGGGAGAACAACCGGGGAGCTGTTTTTT	CAISVASGRTTGELFF